This entry lists 15 T cell receptor beta chains sequenced from one sample in a study of identical twins. One entry per CDR3 protein results from TCRdb running MiXCR on the 5' RACE reads. This repertoire shows over 500,000 distinct CDR3 sequences, 22% found once; its top ten account for 0.75% to 0.95%. These data were also filed under a second study, of T cells expressing NK-cell markers.

The sequenced material came from CD4+ T cells sorted from blood. The receptors derive from a woman in her late teens or twenties in good health.

This clonotype was seen only a few times. The rearrangement uses TRBV12-3 or TRBV12-4 and TRBJ2-5; TRBD1 or TRBD2 may be the D gene (5 bases each). CDR3 size: 14 residues. The V gene lost 2 bases and the J gene lost 5 bases, with 12 bases spanning the gap. Here the CDR3 DNA reads TGTGCCAGCAGTTTATCGGGGACGAGGGAGACCCAGTACTTC. Its translation: CASSLSGTRETQYF.

The chain joins TRBV20-1 to TRBJ2-3, with 15 bases aligning to TRBD2. With 6 bases clipped from V and 0 bases from J, the junction kept 13 bases outside the gene matches. This CDR3 contains 19 residues. Germline assignment: CDR1 DFQATT and CDR2 SNEGSKA (reference sequence). CDR3 in DNA: TGCAGTGCCCTCGGACTAGCGGGGGGGCCAGTAGATAGCACAGATACGCAGTATTTT. Its translation: CSALGLAGGPVDSTDTQYF.

This clonotype has more than one count but fewer than ten. The rearrangement uses TRBV9 and TRBJ2-7; no clear D. V was trimmed by 0 bases and J by 2 bases, leaving 12 bases between them. This CDR3 spans 15 amino acids. Germline assignment: CDR1 SGDLS and CDR2 YYNGEE. The CDR3 sequence is CASSVGGPKAYEQYF. The CDR3 region has the DNA TGTGCCAGCAGCGTAGGTGGTCCGAAAGCCTACGAGCAGTACTTC.

The V gene is TRBV10-2, the J gene TRBJ2-7; D not certain. Germline V gene lookup returns CDR1 WSHSY and CDR2 SAAADI. CDR3 size: 15 residues. The V end was cut by 3 bases, the J end by 0 bases, with 12 bases between. The CDR3 sequence: CASSDPSLGSYEQYF. The DNA for the CDR3 is TGCGCCAGCAGTGATCCTTCTCTCGGCTCCTACGAGCAGTACTTC.

The chain links TRBV20-1 to TRBJ2-2, with a tentative D call TRBD1 (6 bases). The CDR3 runs to 15 residues. Trimming cost V 6 bases and J 0 bases, with 14 bases left between them. The germline V gene encodes CDR1 DFQATT and CDR2 SNEGSKA (reference sequence). CDR3 protein: CSAAGGTTNTGELFF. Here the CDR3 DNA reads TGCAGTGCCGCGGGTGGGACAACGAACACCGGGGAGCTGTTTTTT.

This clonotype was counted a few times. The chain has TRBV7-9 and TRBJ1-1; 9 positions match TRBD1. The germline CDR1 and CDR2 sequences are SEHNR and FQNEAQ (reference sequence). The CDR3 length is 15 residues. J gave up 6 bases and V 5 bases, and 10 bases lay outside the gene matches. CDR3 loop: CASSSRDRVYAEAFF. In nucleotides, the CDR3 is TGTGCCAGCAGCAGCCGGGACAGGGTGTACGCTGAAGCTTTCTTT.

The chain is built from TRBV5-1 and TRBJ2-1; TRBD2 agrees at 9 bases. The V segment lost 4 bases and the J segment 8 bases; nucleotides outside the gene matches: 10. The V gene's germline CDR1 is SGHRS and CDR2 YFSETQ. The CDR3 is 15 residues long. The CDR3 DNA sequence: TGCGCCAGCAGCGATACCGGGACTAGCACATATGAGCAGTTCTTC. It yields the protein CASSDTGTSTYEQFF.

The chain combines TRBV7-2 with TRBJ2-5; D not resolved. Trimming shortened V by 4 bases and J by 5 bases, and 17 bases separated the two germline ends. The CDR3 consists of 15 residues. Germline CDR1 is SGHTA and CDR2 is FQGNSA. The DNA for the CDR3 is TGTGCCAGCAGCTCTCGCGCGAGTTTGGCGGAGACCCAGTACTTC. Protein: CASSSRASLAETQYF. Looking up the rest from reference TRBV7-2 and TRBJ2-5 gives the full variable domain: GAGVSQSPSNKVTEKGKDVELRCDPISGHTALYWYRQSLGQGLEFLIYFQGNSAPDKSGLPSDRFSAERTGGSVSTLTIQRTQQEDSAVYLCASSSRASLAETQYFGPGTRLLVL.

This chain joins TRBV12-3 or TRBV12-4 and TRBJ1-1, with D perhaps TRBD1 (6 bases). Between the trimmed V and J ends, which lost 6 bases and 5 bases, there was a span of 19 bases. The CDR3 extends over 15 amino acids. The CDR3 DNA sequence: TGTGCCAGCAGCTACCTTTCACCAGGGGCGACTGAAGCTTTCTTT. Translation gives CASSYLSPGATEAFF.

The chain couples TRBV20-1 to TRBJ1-5; 10 nucleotides line up with TRBD1. V trimming: 4 bases; J trimming: 0 bases; junction bases outside the gene matches: 9. Germline values: CDR1 DFQATT, CDR2 SNEGSKA (reference sequence). The CDR3 contains 17 residues. In DNA, the CDR3 is TGCAGTGCTACCGGGACAGGGGAACTATATAGCAATCAGCCCCAGCATTTT. As protein: CSATGTGELYSNQPQHF.

This clonotype appeared many times. V usage is TRBV5-1 and J usage is TRBJ2-7; D is perhaps TRBD1 (5 bases). Germline V gives CDR1 SGHRS, CDR2 YFSETQ. The V end lost 0 bases, the J end lost 1 base, and 8 bases lay between the germline ends. There are 14 residues in the CDR3. CDR3 in amino acids: CASSLAGQSYEQYF. DNA for the CDR3: TGCGCCAGCAGCTTGGCCGGACAATCCTACGAGCAGTACTTC.

This chain connects TRBV12-3 or TRBV12-4 to TRBJ2-1, with unresolved D. This CDR3 region has 15 residues. The V end lost 1 base, the J end lost 6 bases, and 13 bases lay between the germline ends. CDR3 bases: TGTGCCAGCAGTTTAGGTCTGACCGCTCGCAATGAGCAGTTCTTC. This gives the protein CASSLGLTARNEQFF.

The table lists this clonotype with a few counts. V and J are TRBV20-1 and TRBJ2-7; a possible D gene is TRBD1 (6 bases). The V end lost 1 base, the J end lost 7 bases, and 17 bases lay between the germline ends. The length of the CDR3 is 14 residues. Germline CDR1 reads DFQATT; CDR2 reads SNEGSKA (reference sequence). CDR3 protein: CSARVSGQPWEQYF. The CDR3 nucleotides are TGCAGTGCTAGAGTTTCCGGACAGCCTTGGGAGCAGTACTTC.

The gene calls are TRBV15 and TRBJ2-7; D ambiguous. V shed 5 bases and J shed 3 bases, with 11 bases lying between them. CDR3 length equals 13 residues. Germline CDR1 reads LNHNV; CDR2 reads YYDKDF (reference sequence). The CDR3 DNA reads as TGTGCCACCAGCCGGTGGGCGGACTACGAGCAGTACTTC. Protein product: CATSRWADYEQYF.

This clonotype came up a few times. The genes are TRBV5-1 and TRBJ2-2; D might be TRBD2 (5 bases). V shed 5 bases and J shed 4 bases, with 12 bases lying between them. From germline, CDR1 is SGHRS and CDR2 YFSETQ. This CDR3 is 14 amino acids long. The CDR3 here is CASRPGESTGELFF. In nucleotides, the CDR3 is TGCGCCAGCAGGCCCGGGGAGTCCACCGGGGAGCTGTTTTTT.